A single sample is the source of the 28 T cell receptor beta chains below, sequenced in a study of shared clonotypes between healthy human individuals. Produced via immunoSEQ multiplex PCR; TCRdb's table is partial and in-frame only. The sample gives some 660,000 clones, approximately 73% of which show up once; around 2% is in the top ten. Input material: memory CD4+ T cells sorted from blood. Subset meaning: CD45RA-negative fraction. The receptors were sampled from a woman aged 25-40 years in good health.

The CDR3 sequence is CASSPSSSLEQYF. CDR3 DNA sequence: TGTGCCAGTAGTCCCTCCAGTTCCCTCGAGCAGTACTTC. The rearrangement uses TRBV19 and TRBJ2-7; D unresolved. The CDR3 consists of 13 residues. CDR1 is LNHDA, CDR2 SQIVND, per germline (reference sequence). V lost 5 bases, J lost 6 bases, and 14 bases lay in between.

The V call is TRBV27, the J call TRBJ2-3; possible D gene TRBD1, 6 bases. Deletions cut 6 bases from V and 2 bases from J, with 9 bases between. Germline-derived CDR1 and CDR2 are MNHEY and SMNVEV (reference sequence). The CDR3 extends over 13 amino acids. In nucleotides, the CDR3 is TGTGCCAGCAGGGGACACAACACAGATACGCAGTATTTT. Translation: CASRGHNTDTQYF.

This chain connects TRBV28 to TRBJ1-1; D is unresolved. This CDR3 contains 13 residues. From germline, CDR1 is MDHEN and CDR2 SYDVKM. V was clipped by 3 bases and J by 3 bases, with 8 bases between them. CDR3 nucleotides: TGTGCCAGCAGTTTTAGCACAGACACTGAAGCTTTCTTT. Translating gives CASSFSTDTEAFF.

This chain connects TRBV6-6 to TRBJ1-1; D is ambiguous. The germline V gene encodes CDR1 MNHNY and CDR2 SVGAGI (reference sequence). CDR3 length: 13 residues. Trimming took 8 bases from V and 5 from J, leaving 15 bases between them. CDR3 DNA: TGTGCCAGCCTGTCTGCCGGCGCTACTGAAGCTTTCTTT. As protein: CASLSAGATEAFF.

The J gene is TRBJ2-7, the V gene TRBV27; 7 positions match TRBD1. Per the germline V gene, CDR1 is MNHEY and CDR2 is SMNVEV (reference sequence). The CDR3 extends over 15 amino acids. The V segment lost 7 bases and the J segment 3 bases; nucleotides outside the gene matches: 12. Here the CDR3 reads CASTLTGTAHYEQYF. The CDR3 nucleotides are TGTGCCAGCACCCTGACCGGGACAGCCCACTACGAGCAGTACTTC.

This clone has only a few counts. The chain employs TRBV7-6 and TRBJ2-7, with 8 bases lining up with TRBD2. This CDR3 region has 14 residues. Germline V gene sequence: CDR1 SGHVS, CDR2 FNYEAQ. Losses at the gene ends were 5 bases for V and 6 bases for J; bases not matched to a gene: 9. CDR3 sequence (DNA): TGTGCCAGCAGCCCCCGGGGGGGGCAGAGCGAGCAGTACTTC. Its protein is CASSPRGGQSEQYF.

This chain joins TRBV28 and TRBJ1-4; D is ambiguous. Germline-derived CDR1 and CDR2 are MDHEN and SYDVKM. V was cut by 5 bases and J by 6 bases, with 10 bases left in between. The CDR3 extends over 13 amino acids. CDR3 protein: CASSGQVDEKLFF. The CDR3 nucleotides are TGTGCCAGCAGTGGGCAGGTGGATGAAAAACTGTTTTTT.

The sample holds many counts of this clone. This rearrangement joins TRBV11-3 to TRBJ2-2; 9 bases are shared with TRBD2. The junction had 9 bases not matched to a gene; V was cut back by 1 base and J by 3 bases. CDR3 length: 18 residues. Germline loops: CDR1 SGHNT, CDR2 YENEEA. In DNA form, the CDR3 reads TGTGCCAGCAGCTTAGGAGCCGGGACTAGCCTCGACACCGGGGAGCTGTTTTTT. It translates to CASSLGAGTSLDTGELFF.

This clone was seen a single time. V usage is TRBV5-1 and J usage is TRBJ2-2, with 7 nucleotides matching TRBD1. Germline loops: CDR1 SGHRS, CDR2 YFSETQ. The CDR3 sequence is 17 residues long. Trimming removed 3 bases from V and 1 base from J; junction bases left unmatched: 9. The CDR3 here is CASSSGTDPWNTGELFF. CDR3 nucleotide sequence: TGCGCCAGCAGCTCCGGGACAGATCCGTGGAACACCGGGGAGCTGTTTTTT.

The V gene is TRBV28, the J gene TRBJ1-3; D is uncertain. Germline V CDR1 and CDR2: MDHEN, SYDVKM. V lost 2 bases and J 0 bases, leaving 8 bases between the germline ends. The CDR3 spans 15 residues. CDR3: CASSLIGNSGNTIYF. As DNA, the CDR3 is TGTGCCAGCAGTTTAATAGGAAACTCTGGAAACACCATATATTTT.

CDR3 DNA sequence: TGTGCCAGCAGCTTAGCGCAGCCCCGCTCTGGAAACACCATATATTTT. Its translation is CASSLAQPRSGNTIYF. This rearrangement joins TRBV7-9 to TRBJ1-3; D remains unclear. Germline V lookup: CDR1 SEHNR, CDR2 FQNEAQ (reference sequence). V shed 0 bases and J shed 0 bases, with 9 bases lying between them. The length of the CDR3 is 16 residues.

V gene TRBV11-2 combines with J gene TRBJ1-2; 7 bases are a match to TRBD1. V dropped 6 bases and J dropped 1; count of bases not matched to a gene: 8. Per germline, CDR1 SGHAT and CDR2 FQNNGV. The CDR3 length is 15 residues. The CDR3 DNA sequence: TGTGCCAGCAGGCAGCTCAGGGGGTTTAACTATGGCTACACCTTC. It encodes CASRQLRGFNYGYTF.

This clone has ten or more counts. This rearrangement joins TRBV30 to TRBJ1-6; D is ambiguous. The CDR3 has 12 amino acids. The V end lost 5 bases, the J end lost 9 bases, and 11 bases lay between the germline ends. The germline V gene encodes CDR1 GTSNPN and CDR2 SVGIG (reference sequence). In nucleotides, the CDR3 is TGTGCCTGGTCAAGATCCGTTTCACCCCTCCACTTT. It translates to CAWSRSVSPLHF.

The chain recombines TRBV5-1 with TRBJ1-2, with a weak D call TRBD1 (5 bases). Germline V gives CDR1 SGHRS, CDR2 YFSETQ. Trimming took off 2 bases at V and 4 bases at J, with 12 bases between the two ends. CDR3 size: 14 residues. CDR3 sequence reads: CASSFERGLYGYTF. CDR3 DNA sequence: TGCGCCAGCAGCTTCGAACGGGGACTCTATGGCTACACCTTC. The variable domain in full, with the rest retrieved from reference TRBV5-1 and TRBJ1-2, is KAGVTQTPRYLIKTRGQQVTLSCSPISGHRSVSWYQQTPGQGLQFLFEYFSETQRNKGNFPGRFSGRQFSNSRSEMNVSTLELGDSALYLCASSFERGLYGYTFGSGTRLTVV.

In its sample, this clone was seen a few times. J is TRBJ1-5 and V is TRBV6-1, with D maybe TRBD1 (5 bases). Germline CDR1 reads MNHNS; CDR2 reads SASEGT. This CDR3 is built from 13 residues. Between the trimmed V and J ends, which lost 8 bases and 4 bases, there was a span of 12 bases. The CDR3 region is CASSPGINQPQHF. The CDR3 DNA reads TGTGCCAGCTCGCCAGGGATTAATCAGCCCCAGCATTTT.

The chain combines TRBV11-2 with TRBJ2-7; D is uncertain. V was pared by 5 bases and J by 1 base, with 15 bases between. Germline-derived CDR1 and CDR2 are SGHAT and FQNNGV. The CDR3 has 15 residues. The chain's CDR3 is CASSLTSAGSYEQYF. In DNA form, the CDR3 reads TGTGCCAGCAGCCTTACCTCGGCCGGATCCTACGAGCAGTACTTC.

The gene calls are TRBV18 and TRBJ2-2; possible D gene TRBD2, 5 bases. Germline CDR1 KGHSH, CDR2 LQKENI. Trimming left V 5 bases short and J 8 bases short, with 18 bases between. The CDR3 extends over 15 amino acids. The CDR3 nucleotides are TGTGCCAGCTCATTTAGCGACGGTAAAGCGGGGGAGCTGTTTTTT. The encoded protein is CASSFSDGKAGELFF.

This chain uses TRBV5-1 with TRBJ1-1; the D gene is possibly TRBD1 (5 bases). Trimming took 4 bases from V and 3 from J, leaving 16 bases between them. CDR3 size: 15 residues. In germline, CDR1 is SGHRS, CDR2 YFSETQ. CDR3 residues: CASSGAAGGYTEAFF. CDR3 DNA: TGCGCCAGCAGCGGGGCCGCGGGAGGGTACACTGAAGCTTTCTTT.

V is TRBV28 and J is TRBJ2-6; the match to TRBD1 covers 10 bases. The CDR3 runs 17 residues. Trimming removed 6 bases from V and 0 bases from J; junction bases left unmatched: 5. The germline CDR1 and CDR2 sequences are MDHEN and SYDVKM. The CDR3 region is CASRGTGVFSGANVLTF. Here the CDR3 DNA reads TGTGCCAGCAGGGGGACAGGGGTTTTCTCTGGGGCCAACGTCCTGACTTTC.

The chain links TRBV13 to TRBJ2-1; D may match TRBD1 or TRBD2 (6 bases each). V was trimmed by 6 bases and J by 7 bases, leaving 19 bases between them. CDR1 is PRHDT, CDR2 FYEKMQ, per germline (reference sequence). The CDR3 loop spans 15 amino acids. CDR3 amino acids: CASRPLGGAINEQFF. In DNA, the CDR3 is TGTGCCAGCAGACCCCTCGGGGGCGCGATTAATGAGCAGTTCTTC.

The chain joins TRBV27 to TRBJ1-1; TRBD1 agrees at 7 bases. The J segment lost 1 base and the V segment lost 1 base, leaving 12 bases of the junction unmatched. The CDR3 is made up of 18 amino acids. Germline-derived CDR1 and CDR2 are MNHEY and SMNVEV (reference sequence). CDR3 in amino acids: CASSLYPGTVGPNTEAFF. Written as DNA, the CDR3 is TGTGCCAGCAGTTTATATCCCGGGACAGTGGGGCCGAACACTGAAGCTTTCTTT.

CDR3 nucleotide sequence: TGCGCTTGGACAGGGGACGAGACCCAGTACTTC. The encoded protein is CAWTGDETQYF. The V gene is TRBV20-1, the J gene TRBJ2-5; TRBD1 matches 9 bases. In germline, CDR1 is DFQATT, CDR2 SNEGSKA (reference sequence). The CDR3 is made up of 11 amino acids.

This sequence joins TRBV27 and TRBJ2-1; the match to TRBD2 covers 7 bases. The V gene's germline CDR1 is MNHEY and CDR2 SMNVEV (reference sequence). This CDR3 is built from 13 residues. J was trimmed by 4 bases and V by 5 bases; bases with no gene match: 2. CDR3 coding DNA: TGTGCCAGCAGTCCCGGGAGGTACAATGAGCAGTTCTTC. This codes for CASSPGRYNEQFF.

V is TRBV5-4 and J is TRBJ2-5; TRBD2 agrees at 8 bases. The CDR3 covers 13 residues. The ends lost 6 bases at V and 2 bases at J; junction bases unmatched: 3. Germline values: CDR1 SGHNT, CDR2 YYREEE (reference sequence). CDR3 nucleotides: TGTGCCAGCACACTAGCGGAGCAAGAGACCCAGTACTTC. Protein: CASTLAEQETQYF.

The rearrangement uses TRBV30 and TRBJ1-5; TRBD1 might be the D (6 bases). CDR1 GTSNPN and CDR2 SVGIG come from the germline V gene (reference sequence). This CDR3 is built from 15 residues. The ends were cut back, 5 bases at V and 2 bases at J, with 16 bases in the middle. In DNA form, the CDR3 reads TGTGCCTGGCATCCCTCAGGGGCTGGCAATCAGCCCCAGCATTTT. It is translated as CAWHPSGAGNQPQHF.

The CDR3 is CASSQVRSSEQFF. The CDR3 DNA is TGTGCCAGCAGCCAAGTCCGGTCAAGTGAGCAGTTCTTC. The chain couples TRBV4-2 to TRBJ2-1; D not resolved. Germline CDR1 and CDR2: LGHNA and YNFKEQ. The CDR3 extends over 13 amino acids. The V end was cut by 1 base, the J end by 9 bases, with 10 bases between.

There are a few counts of this clone. Other DNA sequences from this sample encode an identical CDR3 as well. The chain uses TRBV5-1 and TRBJ2-1, with TRBD1 matching 7 bases. CDR1 is SGHRS, CDR2 YFSETQ, per germline. The CDR3 spans 15 residues. V shed 0 bases and J 6 bases; nucleotides not matched to a gene: 6. CDR3 DNA: TGCGCCAGCAGCTTGGGGGACAGAGATTTCAATGAGCAGTTCTTC. As protein: CASSLGDRDFNEQFF.

This clone has a single count. The chain has TRBV20-1 and TRBJ2-1; TRBD2 might be the D (6 bases). The CDR3 runs 11 residues. Germline V gives CDR1 DFQATT, CDR2 SNEGSKA (reference sequence). The CDR3 nucleotides read TGCAGGCCCTCTGGGAGGAATGAGCAGTTCTTC. Translating gives CRPSGRNEQFF.